Sequencing of this T cell receptor (beta chain) was carried out in a study of blood T cells in healthy people across ages (dated by TCRdb to the mid-2010s). For context, the study as a whole: In model experiments, template switching captured about one uniquely barcoded TCR beta cDNA molecule for every two T cells. To avoid experimental bias, donors of different ages were randomly spread across the sequencing lanes. Four age groups were formed from the donors: young (average about 16 years), middle-aged (approximately 40), aged (roughly 56) and long-lived (roughly 81). Age-related changes in TCR beta repertoire diversity were measured in the study by deep sequencing normalized with unique cDNA molecular identifiers. Two additional independent replicas of 1 million unique cDNA reads from the same blood draw were analyzed for two donors (one aged 18 to 30 and one aged 80 or older).

Study-level results and caveats: The percentage of naive T cells measured by flow cytometry correlated strongly with observed TCR beta diversity. Donor CMV infection status was unknown, potentially confounding age-related changes in expanded clonotypes. Compared with the aged group, the long-lived group had more naive CD4+ T cells, fewer expanded clones and increased TCR diversity, a pattern suggesting age selection. Since profiling was done on bulk unsorted PBMCs, naive and antigen-experienced compartments could not be conclusively compared. Estimates of total diversity from one million sequenced T cells were regarded as lower bounds and underestimates. As age increased, observed TCR beta diversity per million T cells dropped in a roughly linear way, and a significant reduction was already evident by age 40.

Points on this clonotype: What antigen it recognizes has not been identified. Base-call qualities are not available, and no considerably larger clone is one nucleotide away.

The donors were 40 or so Caucasian individuals from Russia, aged roughly 6 to 100 years, who were systemically healthy. About 10 milliliters of peripheral blood were collected from each donor into EDTA-treated Vacutainer tubes. Ficoll-Paque density-gradient centrifugation was used to isolate PBMCs, with at least 7 million obtained per sample. Trizol reagent was used to extract total RNA from the PBMCs, yielding at least 5.5 micrograms per sample. For every donor, flow cytometry on a PBMC aliquot measured the percentage of naive CD45RAhigh/CD27high T cells. V and J lose 0 bases and 13 bases, and a span of 16 bases separates them. CDR3 length: 14 amino acids, cysteine to phenylalanine. Solely the CDR3 DNA is kept, with 42 bases framed from the first base. Per the germline V gene, SGHRS is the CDR1 and YFSETQ is the CDR2. Library preparation employed 5' RACE. Sequencing relied on an Illumina HiSeq 2500. The second PCR ran for roughly 7 to 11 cycles and used a J-beta primer mix along with a sample-barcoded 5' primer. A template-switch 5' adaptor carrying 12 random nucleotides introduced a unique molecular identifier onto each TCR beta cDNA molecule. Each sample yielded at least 2.5 million CDR3-containing paired-end reads. All of the RNA was converted into first-strand cDNA using the Mint cDNA synthesis kit, with a TRBC-specific oligonucleotide serving as the primer. After uracil-DNA glycosylase treatment, a first 18-cycle PCR used universal primers M1SS and BC2_uni_R on all cDNA. The original pipeline was this. Each sample was normalized by randomly selecting 1 million high-quality reads, each carrying a distinct molecular identifier. Instead of being binned into consensus sequences, reads that shared molecular identifiers were thrown out. CDR3 identification, clonotype clustering and error correction used MiTCR with a Q25 quality threshold and the strictest error-elimination algorithm. A nonparametric unseen species model with Euler transformation was used to estimate a lower bound on total TCR beta diversity. TCRdb took the public reads, trimmed them with fastp at Q25, ran MiXCR for clone calling and kept in-frame beta chains. Every CDR3 protein is listed once, alongside the most common genes and DNA of its rows. TCRdb's processing, not the authors', yielded these V and J calls. The sample data list roughly 2 million distinct CDR3 sequences, and around 48% of these were observed just once. The ten biggest clones cover 2.1% of the sample.

The TCR originated in a middle-aged woman in good health. The specimen sequenced was blood. The chain was built from TRBV5-1 and TRBJ1-4; no D segment can be confidently identified. The CDR3 region reads CASSLDSWPAGLFF. The bases read TGCGCCAGCAGCTTGGACAGCTGGCCGGCGGGACTGTTTTTT.